These 25 T cell receptor beta chains came from one sample sequenced in a study of memory CD4+ T cells and cytomegalovirus serostatus. Produced via immunoSEQ multiplex PCR; TCRdb's table is partial and in-frame only. This table holds 35,000 to 45,000 clones, less than 80% found once. The sort gate was single viable CD3+CD4+CD8-CD45RO+ cells for memory CD4+ T cells. Sequencing input: memory CD4+ T cells from blood. These receptors all come from an adult in good health and CMV-seropositive.

The gene calls are TRBV28 and TRBJ1-5; D gene uncertain. Trimming removed 6 bases from V and 0 bases from J, with 6 bases in between. This CDR3 comprises 13 residues. Germline V gene sequence: CDR1 MDHEN, CDR2 SYDVKM. CDR3 sequence: CASSLHSNQPQHF. The CDR3, as DNA: TGTGCCAGCAGCCTTCATAGCAATCAGCCCCAGCATTTT.

The V gene is TRBV7-2, the J gene TRBJ2-1, with D tentatively TRBD1 or TRBD2 (6 bases each). The V gene's germline CDR1 is SGHTA and CDR2 FQGNSA. The CDR3 extends over 15 amino acids. V lost 2 bases and J lost 10, with 18 bases in between. CDR3 sequence: CASSLTTGTQGEQFF. Written as DNA, the CDR3 is TGTGCCAGCAGCTTAACTACGGGGACTCAGGGGGAGCAGTTCTTC.

The chain has TRBV7-3 and TRBJ2-7; tentative D call: TRBD1 (7 bases). Germline CDR1 reads SGHTA; CDR2 reads FQGTGA. The CDR3 totals 15 residues. Trimming shortened V by 5 bases and J by 0 bases, and 14 bases separated the two germline ends. The CDR3 reads CASSLSGGLSYEQYF. The CDR3 DNA follows: TGTGCCAGCAGCCTTTCAGGGGGGCTCTCCTACGAGCAGTACTTC.

J is TRBJ1-5 and V is TRBV10-3; TRBD1 agrees at 7 bases. This CDR3 is 13 amino acids long. J lost 4 bases, V lost 8 bases, and 5 bases had no gene match. CDR1 ENHRY and CDR2 SYGVKD come from the germline V gene. In nucleotides, the CDR3 is TGTGCCATCTCGGGACAGCGGAATCAGCCCCAGCATTTT. As protein: CAISGQRNQPQHF.

The chain has TRBV7-2 and TRBJ1-2; D unclear. The V gene lost 1 base and the J gene lost 2 bases, with 8 bases spanning the gap. The CDR3 contains 14 residues. In germline, CDR1 is SGHTA, CDR2 FQGNSA. The CDR3 region has the DNA TGTGCCAGCAGCTTAGGCAGGAGAAACTATGGCTACACCTTC. Encoded protein: CASSLGRRNYGYTF.

The genes are TRBV7-2 and TRBJ1-3; 7 bases map to TRBD1. Germline V lookup: CDR1 SGHTA, CDR2 FQGNSA. The CDR3 runs to 16 residues. V lost 1 base, J lost 4 bases, and 7 bases stayed unmatched. The CDR3 loop reads CASSLEGATLGNTIYF. The CDR3, as DNA: TGTGCCAGCAGCTTAGAGGGGGCTACCTTGGGAAACACCATATATTTT.

The chain couples TRBV7-2 to TRBJ1-5, with 8 bases identical to TRBD1. V dropped 2 bases and J dropped 4; count of bases not matched to a gene: 7. Germline-derived CDR1 and CDR2 are SGHTA and FQGNSA. The CDR3 extends over 16 amino acids. DNA of the CDR3: TGTGCCAGCAGCTTATCAGGGGGCAGAGGGAATCAGCCCCAGCATTTT. Translation: CASSLSGGRGNQPQHF.

DNA for the CDR3: TGTGCCAGCAGTTACGACAGGGCGGTGAATTCACCCCTCCACTTT. Protein product: CASSYDRAVNSPLHF. This rearrangement joins TRBV6-6 to TRBJ1-6, with TRBD1 identical over 7 bases. Germline CDR1 reads MNHNY; CDR2 reads SVGAGI (reference sequence). The V gene end was trimmed by 2 bases and the J gene end by 7 bases; junction bases not matched to a gene: 5. This CDR3 has 15 residues.

The V call is TRBV7-2, the J call TRBJ1-2; weak D call: TRBD1 (5 bases). Germline CDR1 reads SGHTA; CDR2 reads FQGNSA. The CDR3 consists of 14 residues. V shed 5 bases and J shed 3 bases, with 13 bases lying between them. The CDR3: CASSLADRDYGYTF. The CDR3 DNA sequence: TGTGCCAGCAGCCTGGCTGACAGAGACTATGGCTACACCTTC.

The chain links TRBV18 to TRBJ1-5, with 12 nucleotides matching TRBD1. The germline V gene encodes CDR1 KGHSH and CDR2 LQKENI. Trimming cost V 5 bases and J 3 bases; bases outside gene matches: 2. The CDR3 length is 15 residues. This chain's CDR3 is CASSSGQGANQPQHF. The CDR3 nucleotides read TGTGCCAGCTCATCGGGACAGGGGGCCAATCAGCCCCAGCATTTT.

CDR3 sequence reads: CASSFSGGAGETQYF. In DNA form, the CDR3 reads TGTGCCAGCAGCTTTAGCGGGGGGGCCGGAGAGACCCAGTACTTC. The chain uses TRBV7-2 and TRBJ2-5; TRBD2 aligns across 11 bases. The CDR3 totals 15 residues. The trim removed 3 bases at V and 4 bases at J, leaving 4 bases unmatched. Germline CDR1 and CDR2: SGHTA and FQGNSA.

The chain is built from TRBV27 and TRBJ2-1, with D possibly matching TRBD2 (7 bases). Trimming left V 2 bases short and J 10 bases short, with 24 bases between. Germline CDR1 and CDR2: MNHEY and SMNVEV (reference sequence). The CDR3 has 17 amino acids. The CDR3, as DNA: TGTGCCAGCAGTTTAAAGGGGGGGAGCGGGGCCGGTAAGGAGCAGTTCTTC. Translated: CASSLKGGSGAGKEQFF.

The chain uses TRBV27 and TRBJ2-5, with 7 nucleotides matching TRBD1. The CDR3 contains 15 residues. Trimming at V came to 6 bases and at J to 1 base, leaving 8 bases not matched to a gene. The germline V gene encodes CDR1 MNHEY and CDR2 SMNVEV (reference sequence). The DNA of the CDR3 is TGTGCCAGCAGACAAGCCGGGACAGTCCAAGAGACCCAGTACTTC. It codes for CASRQAGTVQETQYF.

This rearrangement joins TRBV2 to TRBJ1-3; TRBD1 might be the D (6 bases). This CDR3 contains 14 residues. V was trimmed by 6 bases and J by 3 bases, leaving 12 bases between them. Per the germline V gene, CDR1 is SNHLY and CDR2 is FYNNEI. The CDR3 DNA follows: TGTGCCAGCAGGAAGGACAGAGATGGAAACACCATATATTTT. Encoded protein: CASRKDRDGNTIYF. The full variable domain, completed using reference TRBV2 and TRBJ1-3, is EPEVTQTPSHQVTQMGQEVILRCVPISNHLYFYWYRQILGQKVEFLVSFYNNEISEKSEIFDDQFSVERPDGSNFTLKIRSTKLEDSAMYFCASRKDRDGNTIYFGEGSWLTVV.

The chain joins TRBV2 to TRBJ1-3; D call uncertain. The CDR3 is 16 amino acids. The germline V gene encodes CDR1 SNHLY and CDR2 FYNNEI. Trimming took 5 bases from V and 1 from J, leaving 15 bases between them. The CDR3 region is CASSRGYLSSGNTIYF. The CDR3 bases are TGTGCCAGCAGTCGAGGTTACCTCTCATCTGGAAACACCATATATTTT.

V gene TRBV4-1 combines with J gene TRBJ1-5; D unresolved. The germline V gene has CDR1 MGHRA and CDR2 YSYEKL. The CDR3 extends over 13 amino acids. Trimming left V 0 bases short and J 5 bases short, with 5 bases between. CDR3 DNA sequence: TGCGCCAGCAGCCAAGAGAGGGATCAGCCCCAGCATTTT. It encodes CASSQERDQPQHF.

This chain connects TRBV5-4 to TRBJ2-3, with 11 bases identical to TRBD1. The CDR3 has 16 amino acids. Per germline, CDR1 SGHNT and CDR2 YYREEE (reference sequence). V dropped 6 bases and J dropped 1; count of bases not matched to a gene: 7. The chain's CDR3 is CASTWTGGAGTDTQYF. The CDR3 region has the DNA TGTGCCAGCACCTGGACAGGGGGCGCGGGCACAGATACGCAGTATTTT.

The genes are TRBV7-9 and TRBJ1-4; D is possibly TRBD1 (6 bases). The germline gives CDR1 SEHNR, CDR2 FQNEAQ (reference sequence). The CDR3 covers 15 residues. V was trimmed by 2 bases and J by 4 bases, leaving 11 bases between them. CDR3 sequence reads: CASSLSQGLNEKLFF. CDR3 DNA sequence: TGTGCCAGCAGCTTAAGTCAGGGGCTTAATGAAAAACTGTTTTTT.

This clone showed up just a few times. The chain combines TRBV11-3 with TRBJ2-5; D is perhaps TRBD2 (6 bases). Germline V gene sequence: CDR1 SGHNT, CDR2 YENEEA. V shed 1 base and J shed 5 bases, with 23 bases lying between them. The CDR3 length is 18 residues. The CDR3 reads CASSLGAGGFGGEETQYF. Written as DNA, the CDR3 is TGTGCCAGCAGCTTAGGGGCCGGGGGATTCGGGGGAGAGGAGACCCAGTACTTC.

The genes are TRBV6-7 and TRBJ2-5, with D tentatively TRBD1 (6 bases). TRBV6-7 is an ORF for which the function is uncertain. Between the trimmed V and J ends, which lost 2 bases and 1 base, there was a span of 20 bases. The CDR3 totals 18 residues. The CDR3 sequence is CASSYGGSEGVSQETQYF. The CDR3 nucleotides read TGTGCCAGCAGTTACGGGGGAAGTGAGGGGGTGAGCCAAGAGACCCAGTACTTC.

This clone was seen only once. The chain links TRBV9 to TRBJ1-6; D gene unclear. The CDR3 runs to 14 residues. With 0 bases removed from V and 8 bases from J, the gap between germline ends came to 9 bases. The V gene's germline CDR1 is SGDLS and CDR2 YYNGEE. The CDR3 bases are TGTGCCAGCAGCGTAGAGGCAGGTTATTCACCCCTCCACTTT. Its translation is CASSVEAGYSPLHF.

CDR3 residues: CASSKGQGQETQYF. The CDR3 DNA follows: TGTGCCAGCAGCAAAGGACAGGGGCAAGAGACCCAGTACTTC. This chain links TRBV21-1 with TRBJ2-5; no DNA check was done on the table's D call, TRBD1. TRBV21-1 is designated a pseudogene. This CDR3 contains 14 residues.

This chain joins TRBV5-6 and TRBJ1-2, with TRBD1 matching 8 bases. This CDR3 comprises 16 residues. The J segment lost 7 bases and the V segment lost 3 bases, leaving 14 bases of the junction unmatched. The germline V gene has CDR1 SGHDT and CDR2 YYEEEE. CDR3 region: CASSSTRTGLRRGYTF. Written as DNA, the CDR3 is TGTGCCAGCAGCTCTACTCGGACAGGGTTGCGTCGTGGCTACACCTTC.

This chain uses TRBV5-1 with TRBJ2-3, with unresolved D. The CDR3 runs 14 residues. Germline V gives CDR1 SGHRS, CDR2 YFSETQ. V shed 1 base and J shed 4 bases, with 10 bases lying between them. As DNA, the CDR3 is TGCGCCAGCAGCTTGTCCGAGTCCGCAGATACGCAGTATTTT. Residues: CASSLSESADTQYF.

A few counts support this clone. The gene calls are TRBV5-1 and TRBJ1-1; possible D gene TRBD1, 5 bases. From germline, CDR1 is SGHRS and CDR2 YFSETQ. The CDR3 extends over 15 amino acids. V lost 7 bases to trimming and J lost 4 bases, with 20 bases between them. Written as DNA, the CDR3 is TGCGCCAGCTTCCCATGGCCCGGGGACGTCACTGAAGCTTTCTTT. This encodes CASFPWPGDVTEAFF.